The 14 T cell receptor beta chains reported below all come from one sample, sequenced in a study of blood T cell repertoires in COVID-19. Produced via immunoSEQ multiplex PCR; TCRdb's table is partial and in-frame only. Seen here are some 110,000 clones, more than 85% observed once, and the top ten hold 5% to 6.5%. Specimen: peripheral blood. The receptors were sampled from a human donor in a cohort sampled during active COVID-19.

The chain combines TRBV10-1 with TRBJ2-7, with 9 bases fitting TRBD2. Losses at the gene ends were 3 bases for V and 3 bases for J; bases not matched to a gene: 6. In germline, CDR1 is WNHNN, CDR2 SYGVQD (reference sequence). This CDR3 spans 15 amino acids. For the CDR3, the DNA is TGCGCCAGCAGTGAAATGCGGGGGGGCAACTACGAGCAGTACTTC. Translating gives CASSEMRGGNYEQYF.

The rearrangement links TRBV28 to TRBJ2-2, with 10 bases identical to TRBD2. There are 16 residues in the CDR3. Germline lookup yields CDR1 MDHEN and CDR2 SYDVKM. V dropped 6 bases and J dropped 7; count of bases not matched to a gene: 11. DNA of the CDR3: TGTGCCAGCAGCTCCGAGGCTAGCGGGAGTTACGGGGAGCTGTTTTTT. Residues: CASSSEASGSYGELFF. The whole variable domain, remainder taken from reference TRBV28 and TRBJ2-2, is DVKVTQSSRYLVKRTGEKVFLECVQDMDHENMFWYRQDPGLGLRLIYFSYDVKMKEKGDIPEGYSVSREKKERFSLILESASTNQTSMYLCASSSEASGSYGELFFGEGSRLTVL.

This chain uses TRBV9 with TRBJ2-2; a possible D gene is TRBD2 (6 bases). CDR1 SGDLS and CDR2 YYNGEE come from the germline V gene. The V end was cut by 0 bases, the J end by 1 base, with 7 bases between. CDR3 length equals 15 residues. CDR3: CASSVGGVNTGELFF. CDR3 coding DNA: TGTGCCAGCAGCGTAGGCGGGGTGAACACCGGGGAGCTGTTTTTT.

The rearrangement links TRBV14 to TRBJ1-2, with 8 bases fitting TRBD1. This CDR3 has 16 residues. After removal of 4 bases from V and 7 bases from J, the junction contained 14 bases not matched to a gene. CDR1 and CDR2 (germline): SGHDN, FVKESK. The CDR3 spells CASSPLQGVGVGGYTF. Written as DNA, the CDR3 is TGTGCCAGCAGCCCTTTACAGGGGGTAGGCGTTGGTGGCTACACCTTC.

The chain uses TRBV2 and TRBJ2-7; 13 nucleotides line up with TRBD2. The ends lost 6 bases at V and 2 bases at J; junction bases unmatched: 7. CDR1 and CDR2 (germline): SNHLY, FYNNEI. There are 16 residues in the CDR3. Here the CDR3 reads CASRWTSGGQPYEQYF. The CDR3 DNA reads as TGTGCCAGCAGATGGACTAGCGGGGGCCAACCCTACGAGCAGTACTTC.

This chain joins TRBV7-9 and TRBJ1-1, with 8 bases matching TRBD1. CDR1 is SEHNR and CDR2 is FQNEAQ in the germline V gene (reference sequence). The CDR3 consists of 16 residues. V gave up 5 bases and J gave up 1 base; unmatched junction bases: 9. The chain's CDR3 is CASSPDGGQGNTEAFF. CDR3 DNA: TGTGCCAGCAGCCCAGACGGCGGACAGGGGAACACTGAAGCTTTCTTT.

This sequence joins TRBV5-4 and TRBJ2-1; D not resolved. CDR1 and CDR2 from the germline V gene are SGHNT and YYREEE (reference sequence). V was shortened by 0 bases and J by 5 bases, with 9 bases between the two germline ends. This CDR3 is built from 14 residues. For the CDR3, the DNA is TGTGCCAGCAGCTTGGCGAGTGCGGACAATGAGCAGTTCTTC. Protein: CASSLASADNEQFF.

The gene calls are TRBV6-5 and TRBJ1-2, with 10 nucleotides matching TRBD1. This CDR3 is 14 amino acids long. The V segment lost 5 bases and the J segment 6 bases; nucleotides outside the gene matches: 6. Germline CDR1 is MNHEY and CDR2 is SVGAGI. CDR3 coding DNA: TGTGCCAGCAGTCCTAGAGGGACAGGGGATGGCTACACCTTC. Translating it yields CASSPRGTGDGYTF.

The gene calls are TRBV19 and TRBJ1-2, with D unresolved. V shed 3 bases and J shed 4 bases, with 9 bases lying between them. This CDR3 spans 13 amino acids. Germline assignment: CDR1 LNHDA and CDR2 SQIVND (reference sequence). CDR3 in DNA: TGTGCCAGTAGTATCTCAGGAATCTATGGCTACACCTTC. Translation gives CASSISGIYGYTF.

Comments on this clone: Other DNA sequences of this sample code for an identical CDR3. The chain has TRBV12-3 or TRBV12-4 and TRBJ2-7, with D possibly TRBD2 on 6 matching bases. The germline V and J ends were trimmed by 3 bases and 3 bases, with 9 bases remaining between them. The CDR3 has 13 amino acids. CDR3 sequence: CASSFGRLYEQYF. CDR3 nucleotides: TGTGCCAGCAGTTTTGGGAGGCTCTACGAGCAGTACTTC.

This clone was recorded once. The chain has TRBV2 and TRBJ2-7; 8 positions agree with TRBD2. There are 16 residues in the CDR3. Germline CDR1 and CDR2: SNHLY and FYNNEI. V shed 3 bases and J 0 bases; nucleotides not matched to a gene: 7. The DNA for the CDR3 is TGTGCCAGCAGTGACCCCTTAGCGGGATCCTCCTACGAGCAGTACTTC. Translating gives CASSDPLAGSSYEQYF.

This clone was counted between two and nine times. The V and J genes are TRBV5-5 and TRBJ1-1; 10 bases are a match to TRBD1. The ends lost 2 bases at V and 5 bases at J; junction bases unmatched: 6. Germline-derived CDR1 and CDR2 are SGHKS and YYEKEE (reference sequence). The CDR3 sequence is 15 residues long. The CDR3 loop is CASSFRQGAQTEAFF. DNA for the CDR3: TGTGCCAGCAGCTTCAGACAGGGGGCGCAAACTGAAGCTTTCTTT.

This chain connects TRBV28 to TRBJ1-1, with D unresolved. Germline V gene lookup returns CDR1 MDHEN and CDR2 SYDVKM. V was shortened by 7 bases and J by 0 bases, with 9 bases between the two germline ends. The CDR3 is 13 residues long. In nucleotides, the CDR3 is TGTGCCAGCATACACCACATGAACACTGAAGCTTTCTTT. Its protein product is CASIHHMNTEAFF. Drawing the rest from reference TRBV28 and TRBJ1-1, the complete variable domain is DVKVTQSSRYLVKRTGEKVFLECVQDMDHENMFWYRQDPGLGLRLIYFSYDVKMKEKGDIPEGYSVSREKKERFSLILESASTNQTSMYLCASIHHMNTEAFFGQGTRLTVV.

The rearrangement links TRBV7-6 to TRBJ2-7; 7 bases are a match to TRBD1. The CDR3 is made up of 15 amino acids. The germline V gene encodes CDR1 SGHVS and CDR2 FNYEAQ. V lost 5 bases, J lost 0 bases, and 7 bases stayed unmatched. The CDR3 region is CASSQSGTASYEQYF. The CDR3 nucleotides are TGTGCCAGCAGCCAGTCCGGGACAGCCTCCTACGAGCAGTACTTC.